Listed below are T cell receptor beta chains from one sample, sequenced in a study of identical twins. In TCRdb, the 5' RACE reads were re-called with MiXCR into one record per CDR3 protein. The sample includes hundreds of thousands of distinct CDR3 sequences, over 15% of them seen just once. This sample was also put to use in a study of T cells expressing NK-cell markers.

Sequencing was performed on PBMCs. Receptors originate from a woman in her late teens or twenties in good health. Both conserved end residues are part of each CDR3. D genes are given only for firm matches. Rows give clone size only sometimes, using once, few, many, or a class for an expanded clone.

V gene,J gene,clone size,D gene,CDR3 DNA,CDR3 protein
TRBV7-3,TRBJ2-2,.,.,TGTGCCAGCAGCTCTCCTACCGGGGAGCTGTTTTTT,CASSSPTGELFF
TRBV9,TRBJ1-6,.,TRBD1,TGTGCCAGCACCCGGACAGGGTTAGAGAATTCACCCCTCCACTTT,CASTRTGLENSPLHF
TRBV20-1,TRBJ2-5,.,.,TGCAGTGCTAGTCCCGTATTGTTTCAGTACTTC,CSASPVLFQYF
TRBV12-3/TRBV12-4,TRBJ2-7,few,TRBD2,TGTGCCAGCACCCGGAGCGGGAGCGGCTACGAGCAGTACTTC,CASTRSGSGYEQYF
TRBV12-3/TRBV12-4,TRBJ1-4,few,TRBD1,TGTGCCAGCAATCAGGACAGGGCGGAAAAACTGTTTTTT,CASNQDRAEKLFF
TRBV7-2,TRBJ2-1,.,TRBD2,TGTGCCAGCAGCCTCCTAGGTAGCGGGTGGGCGAACAATGAGCAGTTCTTC,CASSLLGSGWANNEQFF
TRBV7-9,TRBJ2-2,.,.,TGTGCCAGCAGCCCTCGACAGGAGGTCACCGGGGAGCTGTTTTTT,CASSPRQEVTGELFF
TRBV6-1,TRBJ1-2,.,TRBD1,TGTGCCAGCAGTGAATTTCATGGGACAGTTCAAGGCGGTTCGGATGGCTACACCTTC,CASSEFHGTVQGGSDGYTF
TRBV5-1,TRBJ2-1,few,TRBD2,TGCGCCAGCAGCCCCGGGACTAGCATCAATGAGCAGTTCTTC,CASSPGTSINEQFF
TRBV20-1,TRBJ2-1,few,TRBD2,TGCAGTGCGCCGACTAGCGGGGGCCTCAATGAGCAGTTCTTC,CSAPTSGGLNEQFF
TRBV9,TRBJ1-4,.,TRBD1,TGTGCCAGCAGCCCCCGACAGGGGATATATGAAAAACTGTTTTTT,CASSPRQGIYEKLFF
TRBV5-1,TRBJ2-3,few,.,TGCGCCAGCAGCCTCGCAGGTTCTCATCCAGATACGCAGTATTTT,CASSLAGSHPDTQYF
TRBV21-1,TRBJ1-6,.,.,TGTGCCAGCAGCGGTCCACCCCTCCACTTT,CASSGPPLHF
TRBV7-9,TRBJ2-7,.,.,TGTGCCAGCAGCTCACCGGCCGGGAGATCCTCACCCTACGAGCAGTACTTC,CASSSPAGRSSPYEQYF
TRBV6-6,TRBJ2-5,.,.,TGTGCCAGCGCTTCGGATCGAGAGACCCAGTACTTC,CASASDRETQYF
TRBV7-9,TRBJ1-5,.,.,TGTGCCAGCAGCTATCTGGACAATCAGCCCCAGCATTTT,CASSYLDNQPQHF
TRBV29-1,TRBJ2-1,.,TRBD2,TGCAGCGGGACTAGCGGGATAGGTGAGCAGTTCTTC,CSGTSGIGEQFF
TRBV20-1,TRBJ2-7,few,.,TGCAGTGTCCTGATCAACTACGAGCAGTACTTC,CSVLINYEQYF
TRBV20-1,TRBJ2-1,.,.,TGCAGTGCAGCCCTTCGGGACTTCTACCCATATGAGCAGTTCTTC,CSAALRDFYPYEQFF
TRBV20-1,TRBJ2-3,.,.,TGCAGTGCTTTCGATGGGGCGAGTTCCACTACGCAGTATTTT,CSAFDGASSTTQYF
TRBV27,TRBJ2-7,.,.,TGTGCCAGCAGTTTAATATCAGGGGCCTCCTACGAGCAGTACTTC,CASSLISGASYEQYF
TRBV10-3,TRBJ2-3,.,.,TGTGCCATCAGTGAGAACGTACAGGGTTCCTATAGCACAGATACGCAGTATTTT,CAISENVQGSYSTDTQYF
TRBV18,TRBJ2-5,few,.,TGTGCCAGCTCACCCAGCCTTTCGGGCTCGGAAGAGACCCAGTACTTC,CASSPSLSGSEETQYF
TRBV5-1,TRBJ2-3,few,TRBD2,TGCGCCAGCAAAAGCGGGGGGGCGACAGATACGCAGTATTTT,CASKSGGATDTQYF
TRBV6-1,TRBJ2-1,few,TRBD2,TGTGCCAGCATCGACAGGGGGACTAGCGGGAGCAATGAGCAGTTCTTC,CASIDRGTSGSNEQFF
TRBV9,TRBJ2-1,.,.,TGTGCCAGCAGCGCCGTGGGTTTGACTTTAGATGAGCAGTTCTTC,CASSAVGLTLDEQFF
TRBV25-1,TRBJ1-2,.,TRBD1,TGTGCCAGCAGTGGTCCGGGACAGGGGGTGGCTGGCTACACCTTC,CASSGPGQGVAGYTF
TRBV27,TRBJ1-2,.,.,TGTGCCAGCAGTTTTTGGGGTTCTGCCTATGGCTACACCTTC,CASSFWGSAYGYTF